Each of the 28 T cell receptor beta chains below was sequenced from the same sample in a study of blood T cell repertoires in COVID-19. TCRdb's copy holds only in-frame clones and misses some; the assay was immunoSEQ multiplex PCR. The profile shows roughly 88,000 clones, 85% to 95% of them singletons. Material for sequencing was peripheral blood. These receptor sequences come from a woman between 50 and 59 years old in a cohort sampled during active COVID-19.

V gene TRBV18 combines with J gene TRBJ2-7, with a weak D call TRBD2 (7 bases). Germline V gene data show CDR1 as KGHSH and CDR2 as LQKENI. CDR3 size: 14 residues. V lost 5 bases, J lost 2 bases, and 13 bases lay in between. The chain's CDR3 is CASSDGGRAYEQYF. CDR3 bases: TGTGCCAGCTCAGACGGGGGGCGCGCCTACGAGCAGTACTTC.

The chain carries TRBV3-1 (or the pseudogene TRBV3-2) and TRBJ2-7; tentative D call: TRBD1 (6 bases). CDR1 and CDR2 from the germline V gene are LGHDT and YNNKEL (reference sequence). The CDR3 covers 14 residues. Trimming left V 6 bases short and J 3 bases short, with 15 bases between. The CDR3 region has the DNA TGTGCCAGCAGTTCCGGGACACCTAGCTACGAGCAGTACTTC. Its protein product is CASSSGTPSYEQYF.

This clone has a handful of counts. The chain joins TRBV28 to TRBJ1-1, with a tentative D call TRBD1 (5 bases). The CDR3 consists of 16 residues. Germline CDR1 reads MDHEN; CDR2 reads SYDVKM. With 5 bases removed from V and 9 bases from J, the gap between germline ends came to 25 bases. CDR3 protein: CASSQTGTLNKNQAFF. In DNA, the CDR3 is TGTGCCAGCAGTCAAACAGGTACCTTGAACAAGAACCAAGCTTTCTTT.

The chain recombines TRBV7-9 with TRBJ1-1, with TRBD1 matching over 12 bases. CDR3 size: 17 residues. Germline assignment: CDR1 SEHNR and CDR2 FQNEAQ (reference sequence). Trimming took 7 bases from V and 5 from J; bases not matched to a gene: 14. CDR3 protein: CASTPGQGANRVTEAFF. CDR3 in DNA: TGTGCCAGCACCCCGGGACAGGGGGCGAACCGTGTAACTGAAGCTTTCTTT.

The rearrangement joins TRBV12-5 to TRBJ1-5; D may be TRBD1 (6 bases). Germline V gives CDR1 LGHNT, CDR2 FRNRAP. This CDR3 has 15 residues. Trimming shortened V by 2 bases and J by 2 bases, and 10 bases separated the two germline ends. CDR3 nucleotides: TGTGCTAGTGGTTTGCAGGGGAATGGCAATCAGCCCCAGCATTTT. Protein sequence: CASGLQGNGNQPQHF. Full variable domain (outside the CDR3, taken from reference TRBV12-5 and TRBJ1-5): DARVTQTPRHKVTEMGQEVTMRCQPILGHNTVFWYRQTMMQGLELLAYFRNRAPLDDSGMPKDRFSAEMPDATLATLKIQPSEPRDSAVYFCASGLQGNGNQPQHFGDGTRLSIL.

This clone was recorded once. The chain is built from TRBV28 and TRBJ2-7, with 10 positions matching TRBD2. V dropped 4 bases and J dropped 4; count of bases not matched to a gene: 7. This CDR3 comprises 15 residues. Germline CDR1 MDHEN, CDR2 SYDVKM. The CDR3 sequence is CASSSRTSGRYEQYF. CDR3 in DNA: TGTGCCAGCAGTTCCCGGACTAGCGGAAGATACGAGCAGTACTTC.

The rearrangement uses TRBV16 and TRBJ1-5; 8 bases fit TRBD1. The CDR3 spans 15 residues. CDR1 is KGHSY and CDR2 is FQNENV in the germline V gene. The V gene end was trimmed by 2 bases and the J gene end by 5 bases; junction bases not matched to a gene: 5. The CDR3 DNA reads TGTGCCAGCAGCCAAGAGGGACAGGCAGATCAGCCCCAGCATTTT. It encodes CASSQEGQADQPQHF.

The J gene is TRBJ2-3, the V gene TRBV4-1; D may be TRBD1 (6 bases). The CDR3 is made up of 15 amino acids. The V gene's germline CDR1 is MGHRA and CDR2 YSYEKL. V was trimmed by 2 bases and J by 4 bases, leaving 13 bases between them. The CDR3: CASSQRGMRADTQYF. CDR3 sequence (DNA): TGCGCCAGCAGCCAAAGGGGGATGCGAGCAGATACGCAGTATTTT.

The rearrangement joins TRBV4-1 to TRBJ1-2; D not resolved. The CDR3 spans 13 residues. V was clipped by 0 bases and J by 7 bases, with 9 bases between them. The germline V gene has CDR1 MGHRA and CDR2 YSYEKL. CDR3 bases: TGCGCCAGCAGCCAAGAGTCGTTTAGTGGCTACACCTTC. Its translation is CASSQESFSGYTF.

This clone was observed a single time. The chain is built from TRBV15 and TRBJ1-2, with unresolved D. CDR1 and CDR2 (germline): LNHNV, YYDKDF (reference sequence). The ends were cut back, 4 bases at V and 5 bases at J, with 14 bases in the middle. The CDR3 totals 14 residues. CDR3 residues: CATSTMTREYGYTF. The CDR3 coding sequence is TGTGCCACCAGCACCATGACTCGAGAGTATGGCTACACCTTC.

The V and J genes are TRBV2 and TRBJ2-1, with D possibly TRBD2 on 8 matching bases. The length of the CDR3 is 15 residues. Germline-derived CDR1 and CDR2 are SNHLY and FYNNEI. The V end was cut by 7 bases, the J end by 8 bases, with 21 bases between. CDR3 region: CASTQGVAGLYEQFF. The CDR3 coding sequence is TGTGCCAGCACCCAGGGGGTAGCGGGACTTTATGAGCAGTTCTTC.

This chain connects TRBV10-1 to TRBJ2-4; 9 bases are a match to TRBD2. Germline V gives CDR1 WNHNN, CDR2 SYGVQD (reference sequence). The J segment lost 5 bases and the V segment lost 0 bases, leaving 5 bases of the junction unmatched. The CDR3 has 16 amino acids. The DNA of the CDR3 is TGCGCCAGCAGTGAGTCTCATAGCGGGGGACAAAACATTCAGTACTTC. Translated, it gives CASSESHSGGQNIQYF.

The chain is built from TRBV5-6 and TRBJ1-6, with D perhaps matching TRBD1 (6 bases). Germline CDR1 SGHDT, CDR2 YYEEEE. V was pared by 2 bases and J by 9 bases, with 12 bases between. The CDR3 loop spans 14 amino acids. In DNA form, the CDR3 reads TGTGCCAGCAGCTTTTGGACAGAGGGTTCACCCCTCCACTTT. Protein: CASSFWTEGSPLHF.

The chain is built from TRBV7-8 and TRBJ2-5; a weak D match, TRBD2 (5 bases). The CDR3 covers 19 residues. The germline gives CDR1 SGHVS, CDR2 FQNEAQ. The germline V and J ends were trimmed by 0 bases and 0 bases, with 20 bases remaining between them. CDR3 sequence reads: CASSLARAREDGYQETQYF. CDR3 bases: TGTGCCAGCAGCTTAGCGCGGGCGCGCGAGGACGGGTACCAAGAGACCCAGTACTTC. The full variable domain, its missing parts supplied by reference TRBV7-8 and TRBJ2-5, is GAGVSQSPRYKVAKRGQDVALRCDPISGHVSLFWYQQALGQGPEFLTYFQNEAQLDKSGLPSDRFFAERPEGSVSTLKIQRTQQEDSAVYLCASSLARAREDGYQETQYFGPGTRLLVL.

The chain links TRBV28 to TRBJ2-3, with D perhaps TRBD1 (7 bases). The CDR3 extends over 15 amino acids. CDR1 and CDR2 (germline): MDHEN, SYDVKM. V was shortened by 6 bases and J by 0 bases, with 13 bases between the two germline ends. The CDR3 sequence is CASSPGGSSTDTQYF. The DNA for the CDR3 is TGTGCCAGCAGCCCAGGGGGGAGTAGCACAGATACGCAGTATTTT.

The chain joins TRBV2 to TRBJ2-5; D perhaps matches TRBD2 (6 bases). Trimming took 8 bases from V and 3 from J, leaving 16 bases between them. Germline CDR1 reads SNHLY; CDR2 reads FYNNEI. This CDR3 region has 14 residues. The chain's CDR3 is CASLPGVKEETQYF. For the CDR3, the DNA is TGTGCCAGCCTCCCGGGGGTAAAAGAAGAGACCCAGTACTTC.

The chain joins TRBV2 to TRBJ1-6, with 8 bases that match TRBD1. This CDR3 region has 15 residues. Looked up from germline, CDR1 is SNHLY and CDR2 is FYNNEI. The trim removed 5 bases at V and 6 bases at J, leaving 6 bases unmatched. This CDR3 reads CASSPGGSRNSPLHF. CDR3 DNA: TGTGCCAGCAGTCCAGGGGGCAGTCGTAATTCACCCCTCCACTTT.

The chain carries TRBV27 and TRBJ2-7, with 7 bases lining up with TRBD1. CDR3 length: 13 amino acids. Trimming cost V 8 bases and J 3 bases; bases outside gene matches: 7. Germline CDR1 and CDR2: MNHEY and SMNVEV (reference sequence). This CDR3 is CASAPGQNYEQYF. The CDR3 bases are TGTGCCAGCGCGCCGGGACAGAACTACGAGCAGTACTTC.

This chain links TRBV11-2 with TRBJ2-1, with 11 bases matching TRBD1. Germline V lookup: CDR1 SGHAT, CDR2 FQNNGV. The CDR3 consists of 16 residues. The trim removed 5 bases at V and 7 bases at J, leaving 10 bases unmatched. The CDR3 loop is CASSVTSGTGGNEQFF. The CDR3 nucleotides are TGTGCCAGCAGCGTCACATCCGGGACAGGGGGTAATGAGCAGTTCTTC.

The chain couples TRBV6-5 to TRBJ2-7, with D perhaps matching TRBD1 (6 bases). Trimming stripped 8 bases from V and 3 bases from J, with 17 bases between. The CDR3 runs 14 residues. In germline, CDR1 is MNHEY, CDR2 SVGAGI. CDR3 loop: CASRRRDTYYEQYF. CDR3 DNA sequence: TGTGCCAGCCGACGACGGGACACTTACTACGAGCAGTACTTC.

The chain is built from TRBV7-9 and TRBJ2-5; 10 nucleotides line up with TRBD2. V gave up 2 bases and J gave up 5 bases; unmatched junction bases: 5. Germline V gene sequence: CDR1 SEHNR, CDR2 FQNEAQ (reference sequence). This CDR3 is built from 15 residues. The CDR3 region is CASSLSETSGETQYF. The CDR3 nucleotides read TGTGCCAGCAGCTTAAGTGAGACTAGCGGGGAGACCCAGTACTTC.

This sequence joins TRBV27 and TRBJ1-2, with D possibly being TRBD1 (5 bases). The V gene lost 0 bases and the J gene lost 2 bases, with 10 bases spanning the gap. CDR1 MNHEY and CDR2 SMNVEV come from the germline V gene (reference sequence). The CDR3 runs 15 residues. CDR3 nucleotides: TGTGCCAGCAGTTTATCGTACCAGGGAAACTATGGCTACACCTTC. Translation gives CASSLSYQGNYGYTF.

The count of this clone is one. The chain employs TRBV28 and TRBJ2-5; TRBD2 agrees at 7 bases. The trim removed 10 bases at V and 5 bases at J, leaving 7 bases unmatched. There are 12 residues in the CDR3. CDR1 MDHEN and CDR2 SYDVKM come from the germline V gene. In DNA form, the CDR3 reads TGTGCCACTCGGAGCGGGATGGAGACCCAGTACTTC. This translates into CATRSGMETQYF.

This clone appeared a single time. The junction and the germline gene differ at one end; a read error may be behind it. V usage is TRBV5-1 and J usage is TRBJ2-5; D unclear. This CDR3 spans 16 amino acids. Germline V gives CDR1 SGHRS, CDR2 YFSETQ. For the CDR3, the DNA is TGCGCCAGCAGGTTGGGCAGTACCATTTATCAAGAGACCCAGTACTTC. It yields the protein CASRLGSTIYQETQYF.

The table lists this clone with a few counts. The gene calls are TRBV2 and TRBJ1-5; TRBD1 matches at 8 bases. Germline V gives CDR1 SNHLY, CDR2 FYNNEI. V shed 6 bases, J shed 6 bases, and the junction held 10 bases outside the gene matches. CDR3 length equals 15 residues. The CDR3 nucleotides read TGTGCCAGCAGCGGAGGACAGGGTGGCTTTCAGCCCCAGCATTTT. This sequence encodes CASSGGQGGFQPQHF.

The chain links TRBV28 to TRBJ1-5; D possibly corresponds to TRBD1 (5 bases). This CDR3 is 16 amino acids long. The V end was cut by 7 bases, the J end by 5 bases, with 21 bases between. Germline-derived CDR1 and CDR2 are MDHEN and SYDVKM. Written as DNA, the CDR3 is TGTGCCAGCACCCACCCGGTGGGGGGGAGTGATCAGCCCCAGCATTTT. Translating gives CASTHPVGGSDQPQHF.

V is TRBV18 and J is TRBJ1-4; 8 nucleotides match TRBD1. CDR3 size: 15 residues. With 3 bases clipped from V and 7 bases from J, the junction kept 7 bases outside the gene matches. CDR1 is KGHSH and CDR2 is LQKENI in the germline V gene. The CDR3 loop is CASSPQGQGSEKLFF. The CDR3 DNA sequence: TGTGCCAGCTCACCGCAAGGACAGGGCTCTGAAAAACTGTTTTTT.

The chain has TRBV25-1 and TRBJ1-2; D uncertain. From germline, CDR1 is MGHDK and CDR2 SYGVNS. CDR3 length: 15 amino acids. The V and J ends lost 4 bases and 7 bases respectively, with 19 bases between them. CDR3 nucleotides: TGTGCCAGCAGTGGCCTCCGGGAGGCGAGTGGTGGCTACACCTTC. Amino acids: CASSGLREASGGYTF.